This T cell receptor beta chain was found in a study of T cells in localized non-small cell lung cancer. The data were produced by immunoSEQ multiplex PCR, yet TCRdb's version contains in-frame clones alone and is incomplete. This table holds a few thousand clones, roughly 23% found once. V lost 3 bases to trimming and J lost 5 bases, with 15 bases between them. The CDR3 is 14 residues long. Germline V gene lookup returns CDR1 SGHRS and CDR2 YFSETQ. In this sample, this clone turned up a few times. The sequencing used lung tumor tissue, collected before any cancer treatment. The rearrangement links TRBV5-1 to TRBJ2-7; D is perhaps TRBD2 (5 bases). The receptor's source is a female donor over 55 with stage II lung adenocarcinoma. DNA for the CDR3: TGCGCCAGCAGCTACGCGGGTGGCACGAACGAGCAGTACTTC. Protein sequence: CASSYAGGTNEQYF.